The 17 T cell receptor beta chains below come from one sample, sequenced in a study of blood T cells in healthy people across ages. A J-beta primer mix and a sample-barcoded 5' primer were used in a second PCR of about 7 to 12 cycles. Each CDR3 protein gets one entry after TCRdb re-called the 5' RACE reads with MiXCR. The data contain some 800,000 distinct CDR3 sequences, around 25% of them singletons. These data also formed part of another study, on T cells of mothers and their children.

Source material: blood. The receptors were gathered from a boy younger than 18 in good health.

In regard to this clonotype: One end of the junction varies from germline; a read error may be responsible. The V gene is TRBV9, the J gene TRBJ2-4; TRBD2 is a possible D gene (7 bases). This CDR3 is 15 amino acids long. Germline CDR1 and CDR2: SGDLS and YYNGEE. CDR3 DNA: TGTGCCAGCAGCGTAGGGGGGGGGGCCAAAAACACTCAGTACTTC. Translation gives CASSVGGGAKNTQYF.

This clonotype has more than one count but fewer than ten. The CDR3 nucleotides read TGCAGCGTGGAAAGACAGGGGAGCTCCTACGAGCAGTACTTC. It yields the protein CSVERQGSSYEQYF. V and J are TRBV29-1 and TRBJ2-7; 8 bases agree with TRBD1. CDR3 length equals 14 residues. Germline CDR1 reads SQVTM; CDR2 reads ANQGSEA. Trimming removed 6 bases from V and 0 bases from J; junction bases left unmatched: 7.

CDR3 amino acids: CASSPNDRGQGTEAFF. In nucleotides, the CDR3 is TGCGCCAGCAGCCCCAACGACCGGGGACAGGGGACTGAAGCTTTCTTT. This chain joins TRBV5-1 and TRBJ1-1, with 10 bases fitting TRBD1. Germline CDR1 is SGHRS and CDR2 is YFSETQ. V lost 4 bases to trimming and J lost 5 bases; unmatched junction nucleotides: 11. The CDR3 is 16 residues long.

The sample holds a few counts of this clonotype. The CDR3 DNA reads as TGTGCCAGCAGCCCCGGGGGGGTTAACCCACCCCTCCACTTT. Its translation: CASSPGGVNPPLHF. The genes are TRBV14 and TRBJ1-6; D perhaps matches TRBD1 (5 bases). The V gene lost 4 bases and the J gene lost 11 bases, with 15 bases spanning the gap. Germline lookup yields CDR1 SGHDN and CDR2 FVKESK. This CDR3 comprises 14 residues.

The chain is built from TRBV2 and TRBJ2-5, with 9 bases identical to TRBD1. V shed 4 bases, J shed 2 bases, and the junction held 5 bases outside the gene matches. Germline CDR1 and CDR2: SNHLY and FYNNEI. The CDR3 covers 15 residues. CDR3 region: CASSAVTGGQETQYF. The CDR3 DNA follows: TGTGCCAGCAGTGCTGTGACAGGGGGGCAAGAGACCCAGTACTTC.

The chain carries TRBV10-2 and TRBJ2-1; TRBD1 might be the D (6 bases). The end of the DNA fits TRBJ2-5 better, so the J call may be wrong. CDR1 and CDR2 (germline): WSHSY, SAAADI. CDR3 length equals 13 residues. The CDR3 sequence: CASSDPGEETQYF. CDR3 in DNA: TGCGCCAGCAGTGACCCAGGGGAAGAGACCCAGTACTTC.

This clonotype has only a few counts. The V and J genes are TRBV4-3 and TRBJ1-2, with D maybe TRBD1 (6 bases). Germline V gene lookup returns CDR1 LGHNA and CDR2 YSLEER. This CDR3 is built from 15 residues. The V gene lost 4 bases and the J gene lost 5 bases, with 17 bases spanning the gap. The CDR3 coding sequence is TGCGCCAGCAGCCGAGACAACCGGGACACGTATGGCTACACCTTC. Translating it yields CASSRDNRDTYGYTF.

This clonotype was counted many times. The gene calls are TRBV29-1 and TRBJ2-1; 8 nucleotides agree with TRBD1. Germline trimming cut 5 bases from V and 5 bases from J; bases unmatched to any gene: 8. The V gene's germline CDR1 is SQVTM and CDR2 ANQGSEA. The CDR3 is 14 amino acids. The CDR3 DNA sequence: TGCAGCGTTCCCCACAGGGGGTGGGACAATGAGCAGTTCTTC. Its protein product is CSVPHRGWDNEQFF.

In its sample, this clonotype was seen a few times. This chain links TRBV9 with TRBJ2-3; a weak D match, TRBD2 (6 bases). This CDR3 comprises 16 residues. Germline assignment: CDR1 SGDLS and CDR2 YYNGEE. The ends were cut back, 1 base at V and 0 bases at J, with 12 bases in the middle. The CDR3 region has the DNA TGTGCCAGCAGCGTAACGCCGGGGGTTAGCACAGATACGCAGTATTTT. Translation: CASSVTPGVSTDTQYF.

The chain has TRBV10-3 and TRBJ2-2; D gene ambiguous. The CDR3 has 13 amino acids. CDR1 and CDR2 (germline): ENHRY, SYGVKD. V was pared by 8 bases and J by 1 base, with 8 bases between. The CDR3 here is CAIRRQNTGELFF. CDR3 DNA sequence: TGTGCCATCCGGAGACAGAACACCGGGGAGCTGTTTTTT.

The genes are TRBV4-3 and TRBJ2-5, with unresolved D. This CDR3 has 13 residues. Germline V gene sequence: CDR1 LGHNA, CDR2 YSLEER. Trimming took 4 bases from V and 5 from J, leaving 11 bases between them. The CDR3 protein is CASSPTSTETQYF. As DNA, the CDR3 is TGCGCCAGCAGCCCAACGAGTACGGAGACCCAGTACTTC.

This clonotype has only a few counts. The chain uses TRBV27 and TRBJ1-2, with D maybe TRBD1 (6 bases). Trimming shortened V by 8 bases and J by 8 bases, and 12 bases separated the two germline ends. CDR1 MNHEY and CDR2 SMNVEV come from the germline V gene (reference sequence). The CDR3 totals 11 residues. CDR3 DNA: TGTGCCAGCCGGGACATGCGGGGCTACACCTTC. It encodes CASRDMRGYTF.

J is TRBJ2-1 and V is TRBV18; D unclear. CDR1 is KGHSH and CDR2 is LQKENI in the germline V gene. Trimming took off 2 bases at V and 10 bases at J, with 9 bases between the two ends. This CDR3 has 12 residues. The CDR3 region has the DNA TGTGCCAGCTCACCAGGTTTCCAGGAGCAGTTCTTC. Translating it yields CASSPGFQEQFF.

This rearrangement joins TRBV3-1 to TRBJ2-5; 9 bases fit TRBD2. The tail of the sequence fits TRBJ2-7 better, so the J call may be wrong. The CDR3 has 20 amino acids. Germline V gives CDR1 LGHDT, CDR2 YNNKEL (reference sequence). The CDR3 spells CASSQEALKPSGVPSYEQYF. The CDR3 region has the DNA TGTGCCAGCAGCCAAGAGGCCCTAAAACCTAGCGGGGTCCCCTCCTACGAGCAGTACTTC.

This clonotype was seen at least ten times. The V and J genes are TRBV4-3 and TRBJ1-4; TRBD1 might be the D (5 bases). Looked up from germline, CDR1 is LGHNA and CDR2 is YSLEER. The CDR3 length is 16 residues. V shed 1 base and J shed 5 bases, with 14 bases lying between them. CDR3 coding DNA: TGCGCCAGCAGCCAAGGACACTCCGGGGGGAATGAAAAACTGTTTTTT. This sequence encodes CASSQGHSGGNEKLFF.

This clonotype has only a few counts. The chain recombines TRBV29-1 with TRBJ2-3; 8 nucleotides agree with TRBD2. Germline V gives CDR1 SQVTM, CDR2 ANQGSEA. This CDR3 is 14 amino acids long. Germline trimming cut 6 bases from V and 5 bases from J; bases unmatched to any gene: 10. The CDR3 is CSVSAGGQVDTQYF. The DNA for the CDR3 is TGCAGCGTCTCGGCGGGGGGTCAGGTAGATACGCAGTATTTT.

This clonotype was detected only a few times. CDR3: CASSYEVAGVDTQYF. CDR3 nucleotide sequence: TGTGCCAGCAGTTATGAAGTAGCGGGAGTAGATACGCAGTATTTT. This chain uses TRBV6-2 or TRBV6-3 with TRBJ2-3; 9 bases are a match to TRBD2. Germline V gene data show CDR1 as MNHEY and CDR2 as SVGEGT. The CDR3 totals 15 residues. V shed 3 bases, J shed 5 bases, and the junction held 6 bases outside the gene matches.